Listed below are T cell receptor beta chains from one sample, sequenced in a study of beta chain features in type 1 diabetes. Profiled with immunoSEQ multiplex PCR; TCRdb holds only in-frame clones, not every one. The sample shows hundreds of thousands of clones, roughly 30% of them seen only once. Sequenced: naive CD4+ T cells from blood. The source is a man younger than 35 in good health. Each CDR3 is given with its conserved first and last residue. The D gene is left open where the match is weak. The listing skips clone size in some rows; elsewhere it reads once, few, many or a size class.

abundance	v_gene	j_gene	d_gene	CDR3aa	CDR3nt
few	TRBV7-9	TRBJ2-7	-	CASSALTVGEQYF	TGTGCCAGCAGCGCCTTGACTGTTGGCGAGCAGTACTTC
-	TRBV30	TRBJ2-1	-	CAWRDWRRGDEQFF	TGTGCCTGGAGGGACTGGCGGAGAGGGGATGAGCAGTTCTTC
-	TRBV30	TRBJ1-2	-	CAWSVGGSGQNYGYTF	TGTGCCTGGAGTGTAGGGGGGTCTGGTCAAAACTATGGCTACACCTTC
-	TRBV29-1	TRBJ2-1	-	CSAGFGALSYNEQFF	TGCAGCGCCGGATTCGGGGCCCTATCCTACAATGAGCAGTTCTTC
-	TRBV5-4	TRBJ2-1	-	CASSRREPDNEQFF	TGTGCCAGCAGCCGTCGGGAACCCGACAATGAGCAGTTCTTC
-	TRBV28	TRBJ2-6	TRBD1	CASLWTGKFSGANVLTF	TGTGCCAGCCTTTGGACAGGGAAATTCTCTGGGGCCAACGTCCTGACTTTC
few	TRBV2	TRBJ2-2	-	CASSGERAGPTGELFF	TGTGCCAGCAGTGGAGAGAGGGCGGGACCCACCGGGGAGCTGTTTTTT
few	TRBV30	TRBJ2-1	-	CACNRVGGGEQFF	TGTGCCTGCAACAGGGTCGGCGGCGGGGAGCAGTTCTTC
-	TRBV9	TRBJ1-5	-	CASSGPRGGNQPQHF	TGTGCCAGCAGTGGCCCGCGGGGCGGCAATCAGCCCCAGCATTTT
-	TRBV5-1	TRBJ2-3	-	CASSLGTVRTDTQYF	TGCGCCAGCAGCTTGGGGACGGTTCGCACAGATACGCAGTATTTT
once	TRBV4-1	TRBJ2-1	TRBD2	CASSQLSGGYNEQFF	TGCGCCAGCAGCCAACTATCGGGAGGCTACAATGAGCAGTTCTTC
-	TRBV16	TRBJ1-2	TRBD1	CASTPSDRGGYGYTF	TGTGCCAGCACCCCTTCGGACAGGGGAGGGTATGGCTACACCTTC
few	TRBV9	TRBJ2-3	-	CASSFIRGTSTDTQYF	TGTGCCAGCAGCTTTATACGAGGAACCAGCACAGATACGCAGTATTTT
few	TRBV30	TRBJ2-3	-	CAWVNTDTQYF	TGTGCCTGGGTTAACACAGATACGCAGTATTTT
few	TRBV10-3	TRBJ2-5	-	CAISDMGETQYF	TGTGCCATCAGTGATATGGGGGAGACCCAGTACTTC
-	TRBV15	TRBJ1-5	-	CATSRDRQPQHF	TGTGCCACCAGCAGAGATCGTCAGCCCCAGCATTTT
few	TRBV7-2	TRBJ2-7	-	CASSLARGNYEQYF	TGTGCCAGCAGCTTAGCCCGGGGGAACTACGAGCAGTACTTC
-	TRBV7-3	TRBJ2-1	-	CASSLVRGPYNEQFF	TGTGCCAGCAGCTTAGTCCGGGGGCCCTACAATGAGCAGTTCTTC
-	TRBV4-3	TRBJ1-2	TRBD1	CASSQAFQGQGIYGYTF	TGCGCCAGCAGCCAAGCTTTTCAGGGACAGGGTATCTATGGCTACACCTTC
-	TRBV7-8	TRBJ2-7	TRBD2	CASSLGLGREVRREQYF	TGTGCCAGCAGCTTAGGGTTAGGGCGGGAGGTAAGGAGGGAGCAGTACTTC
-	TRBV7-2	TRBJ2-2	-	CASSLWTNTGELFF	TGTGCCAGCAGCCTCTGGACTAACACCGGGGAGCTGTTTTTT
-	TRBV7-9	TRBJ2-5	TRBD2	CASSLALAASGSQYF	TGTGCCAGCAGCCTAGCCCTAGCGGCCTCGGGGTCCCAGTACTTC
-	TRBV5-1	TRBJ2-7	TRBD1	CASSSRGTGTLEQYF	TGCGCCAGCAGCTCAAGGGGGACAGGGACTCTCGAGCAGTACTTC
-	TRBV28	TRBJ1-5	-	CASSLSGWQPQHF	TGTGCCAGCAGTTTATCAGGGTGGCAGCCCCAGCATTTT
-	TRBV29-1	TRBJ1-2	-	CSVGGQGYGYTF	TGCAGCGTGGGAGGGCAGGGTTATGGCTACACCTTC
few	TRBV7-2	TRBJ1-5	-	CASSSRGGQPQHF	TGTGCCAGCAGCTCTCGGGGTGGACAGCCCCAGCATTTT
-	TRBV6-5	TRBJ2-1	-	CASTQALAGEQFF	TGTGCCAGCACTCAGGCACTCGCGGGCGAGCAGTTCTTC